The 6 T cell receptor beta chains in this list originate from one sample, sequenced in a study of blood T cell repertoires in COVID-19 (dated by TCRdb to 2019 to 2021). The library was generated by the immunoSEQ multiplex PCR assay. TCRdb stores this immuneACCESS table with in-frame sequences only. Part of the clones is absent; in the studies checked, under half of the shortfall reflects unresolved V genes, and no reason is known for the rest. This sample comprises roughly 350,000 clones, 88% of them detected only once. The top ten constitute approximately 4% of the sample. The sequenced sample consisted of peripheral blood. The receptor set was obtained from a woman between 50 and 59 years old with active or convalescent COVID-19.

Only a few counts were recorded for this clone. The same CDR3 can be traced to other DNA sequences in this sample. The chain joins TRBV18 to TRBJ1-5, with D hard to call. This CDR3 contains 14 residues. V was clipped by 6 bases and J by 2 bases, with 11 bases between them. CDR1 is KGHSH and CDR2 is LQKENI in the germline V gene. In nucleotides, the CDR3 is TGTGCCAGCTCGCCAAGCCGCGGCAATCAGCCCCAGCATTTT. Translation: CASSPSRGNQPQHF.

This clone was detected only a few times. This sequence joins TRBV27 and TRBJ2-7; weak D call: TRBD1 (5 bases). Trimming took 3 bases from V and 6 from J, leaving 15 bases between them. This CDR3 is built from 14 residues. Per germline, CDR1 MNHEY and CDR2 SMNVEV (reference sequence). The CDR3 is CASSLTVSKGEQYF. The CDR3 DNA reads as TGTGCCAGCAGTTTGACAGTTTCTAAGGGCGAGCAGTACTTC.

The chain couples TRBV7-9 to TRBJ2-5, with a tentative D call TRBD2 (6 bases). Germline V CDR1 and CDR2: SEHNR, FQNEAQ (reference sequence). The CDR3 runs 13 residues. Trimming removed 4 bases from V and 7 bases from J, with 13 bases in between. DNA for the CDR3: TGTGCCAGCAGCTACGGGGAGGTCGGGACCCAGTACTTC. Translation: CASSYGEVGTQYF.

The V and J genes are TRBV5-6 and TRBJ2-3; D not certain. Germline V lookup: CDR1 SGHDT, CDR2 YYEEEE. Trimming took off 4 bases at V and 2 bases at J, with 17 bases between the two ends. CDR3 length equals 16 residues. CDR3 sequence: CASSVGRVGYTDTQYF. The CDR3 coding sequence is TGTGCCAGCAGCGTTGGGCGTGTCGGCTACACAGATACGCAGTATTTT.

In nucleotides, the CDR3 is TGTGCCTGGTCGGACAGGGCCAACCAGCCCCAGCATTTT. Protein: CAWSDRANQPQHF. The chain uses TRBV30 and TRBJ1-5, with TRBD1 matching over 8 bases. This CDR3 is built from 13 residues. V lost 5 bases and J lost 7; bases outside the gene matches: 7. Germline lookup yields CDR1 GTSNPN and CDR2 SVGIG (reference sequence).

The chain joins TRBV11-2 to TRBJ1-2; D is perhaps TRBD1 (5 bases). CDR1 and CDR2 from the germline V gene are SGHAT and FQNNGV. CDR3 length: 14 residues. V was clipped by 1 base and J by 8 bases, with 14 bases between them. CDR3: CASSLGQFAGGYTF. The DNA of the CDR3 is TGTGCCAGCAGCTTAGGACAGTTCGCGGGAGGCTACACCTTC.